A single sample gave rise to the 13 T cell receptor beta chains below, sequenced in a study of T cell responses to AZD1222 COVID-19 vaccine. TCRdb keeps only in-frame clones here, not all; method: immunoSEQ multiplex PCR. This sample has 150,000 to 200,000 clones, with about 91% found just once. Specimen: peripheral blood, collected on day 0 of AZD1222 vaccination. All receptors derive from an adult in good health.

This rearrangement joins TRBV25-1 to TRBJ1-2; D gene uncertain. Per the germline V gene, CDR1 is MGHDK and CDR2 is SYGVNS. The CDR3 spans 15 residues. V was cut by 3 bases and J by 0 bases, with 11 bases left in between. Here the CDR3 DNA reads TGTGCCAGCAGTGATTGGGCGCTAACTAACTATGGCTACACCTTC. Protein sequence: CASSDWALTNYGYTF.

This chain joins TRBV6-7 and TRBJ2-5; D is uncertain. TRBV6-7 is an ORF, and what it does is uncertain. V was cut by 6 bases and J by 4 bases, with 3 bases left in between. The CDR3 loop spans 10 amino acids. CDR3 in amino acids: CASRSETQYF. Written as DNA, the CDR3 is TGTGCCAGCAGATCAGAGACCCAGTACTTC.

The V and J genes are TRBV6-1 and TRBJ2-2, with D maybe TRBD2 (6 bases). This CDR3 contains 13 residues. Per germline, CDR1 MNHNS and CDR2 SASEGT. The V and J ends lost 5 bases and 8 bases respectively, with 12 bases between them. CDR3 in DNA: TGTGCCAGCAGTCCCAACGGGGGAGGGGAGCTGTTTTTT. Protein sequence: CASSPNGGGELFF.

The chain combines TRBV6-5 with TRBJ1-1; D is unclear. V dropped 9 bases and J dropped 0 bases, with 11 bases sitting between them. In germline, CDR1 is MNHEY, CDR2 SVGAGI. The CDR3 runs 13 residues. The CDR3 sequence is CASRPGVNTEAFF. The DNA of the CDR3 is TGTGCCAGTCGACCGGGAGTGAACACTGAAGCTTTCTTT.

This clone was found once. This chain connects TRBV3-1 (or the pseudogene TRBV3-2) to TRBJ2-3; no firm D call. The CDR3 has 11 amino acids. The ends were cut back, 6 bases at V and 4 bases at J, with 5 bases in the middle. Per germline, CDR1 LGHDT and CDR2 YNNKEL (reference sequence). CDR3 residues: CASSSSDTQYF. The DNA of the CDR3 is TGTGCCAGCAGTAGCTCAGATACGCAGTATTTT.

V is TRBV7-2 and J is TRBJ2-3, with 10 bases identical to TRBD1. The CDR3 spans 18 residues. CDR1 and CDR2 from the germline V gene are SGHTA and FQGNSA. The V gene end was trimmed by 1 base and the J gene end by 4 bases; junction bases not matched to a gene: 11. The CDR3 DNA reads TGTGCCAGCAGCTTAGACGGACAGGGGGTAGCTTTTCCAGATACGCAGTATTTT. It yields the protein CASSLDGQGVAFPDTQYF.

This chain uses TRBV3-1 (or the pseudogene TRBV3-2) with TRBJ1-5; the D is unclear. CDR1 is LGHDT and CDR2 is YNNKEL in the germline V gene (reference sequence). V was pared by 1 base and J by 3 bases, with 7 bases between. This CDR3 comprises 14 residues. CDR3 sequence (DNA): TGTGCCAGCAGCCAAGGGATCTCCAATCAGCCCCAGCATTTT. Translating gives CASSQGISNQPQHF.

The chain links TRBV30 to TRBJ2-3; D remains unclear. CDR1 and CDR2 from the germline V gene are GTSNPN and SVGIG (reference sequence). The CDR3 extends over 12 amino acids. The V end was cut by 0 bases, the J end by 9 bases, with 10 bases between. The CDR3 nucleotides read TGTGCCTGGAGTGTAGGAGTGAAAACGCAGTATTTT. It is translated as CAWSVGVKTQYF.

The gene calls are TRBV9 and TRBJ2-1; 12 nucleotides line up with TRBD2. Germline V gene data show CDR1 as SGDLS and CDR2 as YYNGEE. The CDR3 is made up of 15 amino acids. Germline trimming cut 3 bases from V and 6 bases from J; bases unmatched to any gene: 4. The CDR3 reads CASSAQLAGGNEQFF. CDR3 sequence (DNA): TGTGCCAGCAGCGCCCAACTAGCGGGGGGCAATGAGCAGTTCTTC.

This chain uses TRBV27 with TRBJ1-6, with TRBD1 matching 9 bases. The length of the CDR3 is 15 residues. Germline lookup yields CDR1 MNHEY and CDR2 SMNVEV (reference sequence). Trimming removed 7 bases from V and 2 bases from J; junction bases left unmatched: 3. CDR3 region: CASNRQGAYNSPLHF. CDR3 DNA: TGTGCCAGCAACCGACAGGGGGCCTATAATTCACCCCTCCACTTT.

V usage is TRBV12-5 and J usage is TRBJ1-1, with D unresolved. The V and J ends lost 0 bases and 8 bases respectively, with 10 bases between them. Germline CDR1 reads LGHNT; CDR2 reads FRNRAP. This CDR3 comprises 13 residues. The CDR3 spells CASGLVEGSEAFF. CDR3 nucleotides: TGTGCTAGTGGTTTGGTAGAGGGCAGCGAAGCTTTCTTT.

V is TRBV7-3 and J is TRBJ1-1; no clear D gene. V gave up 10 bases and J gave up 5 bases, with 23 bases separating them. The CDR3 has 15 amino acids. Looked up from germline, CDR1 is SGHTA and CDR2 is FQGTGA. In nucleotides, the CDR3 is TGTGCCACCCGCCGGACTGCTGGGAGAGGGACTGAAGCTTTCTTT. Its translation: CATRRTAGRGTEAFF.

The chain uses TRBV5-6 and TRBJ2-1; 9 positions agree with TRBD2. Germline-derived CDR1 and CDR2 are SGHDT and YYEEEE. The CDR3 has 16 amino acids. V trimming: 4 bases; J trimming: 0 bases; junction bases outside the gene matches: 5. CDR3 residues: CASSLPSGASYNEQFF. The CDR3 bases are TGTGCCAGCAGCCTTCCTAGCGGGGCCTCCTACAATGAGCAGTTCTTC.